The T cell receptor (beta chain) under discussion was sequenced for a study of blood T cell repertoires in COVID-19. Germline CDR1 MRHNA, CDR2 SNTAGT. V lost 7 bases and J lost 3; bases outside the gene matches: 4. The CDR3 has 14 amino acids. Original data processing: The assay estimated nucleated cells by amplifying reference gene primers. Libraries were prepared by immunoSEQ multiplex PCR; TCRdb keeps only in-frame clonotypes and omits some of them. V and J calls and clone size follow that table, whereas D and trimming were derived from the DNA. The sample has approximately 140,000 clones; around 91% are singletons.

The genes are TRBV6-4 and TRBJ2-2, with 8 bases identical to TRBD1. The sequence derives from a man between 18 and 29 years old with COVID-19, enrolled during active disease. The sequencing input was peripheral blood. The CDR3 sequence: CASKDRADTGELFF. The CDR3 DNA reads TGTGCCAGCAAGGACAGGGCGGACACCGGGGAGCTGTTTTTT.